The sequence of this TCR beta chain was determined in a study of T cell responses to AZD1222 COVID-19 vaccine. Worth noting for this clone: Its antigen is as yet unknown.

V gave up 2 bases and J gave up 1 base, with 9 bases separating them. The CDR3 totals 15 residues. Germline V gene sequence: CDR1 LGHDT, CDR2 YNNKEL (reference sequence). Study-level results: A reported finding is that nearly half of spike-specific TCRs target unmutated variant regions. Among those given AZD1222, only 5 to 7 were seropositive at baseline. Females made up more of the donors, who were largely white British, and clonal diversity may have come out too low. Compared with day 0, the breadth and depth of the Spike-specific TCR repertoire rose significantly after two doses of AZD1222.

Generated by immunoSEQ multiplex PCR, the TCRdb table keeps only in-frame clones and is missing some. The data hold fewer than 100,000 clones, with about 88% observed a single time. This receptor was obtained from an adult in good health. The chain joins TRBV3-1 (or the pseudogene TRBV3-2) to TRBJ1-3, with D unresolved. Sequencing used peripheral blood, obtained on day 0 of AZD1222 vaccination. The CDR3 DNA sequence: TGTGCCAGCAGCCAACCCACTGAGTCTGGAAACACCATATATTTT. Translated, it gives CASSQPTESGNTIYF.